These 15 T cell receptor beta chains were sequenced from one sample in a study of cytomegalovirus exposure and HLA in healthy donors. PCR primers comprised 60 Vbeta and 13 Jbeta primers. Method: immunoSEQ multiplex PCR; TCRdb's copy keeps in-frame clones and lacks some. The sample has around 70,000 clones, roughly four fifths seen once. The source material was PBMCs. The receptors derive from a male donor in good health and CMV-seropositive.

The DNA for the CDR3 is TGCGCCAGCAGCCAAGAGGGACAGCTAAGCAATCAGCCCCAGCATTTT. This translates into CASSQEGQLSNQPQHF. The V gene is TRBV4-1, the J gene TRBJ1-5; TRBD1 matches at 7 bases. J gave up 1 base and V 0 bases, and 3 bases lay outside the gene matches. CDR3 length equals 16 residues. The germline CDR1 and CDR2 sequences are MGHRA and YSYEKL.

The CDR3 spells CASSMRTGISNQPQHF. The CDR3 DNA reads as TGTGCCAGTAGTATGCGGACGGGAATTAGCAATCAGCCCCAGCATTTT. The V gene is TRBV19, the J gene TRBJ1-5; D call uncertain. There are 16 residues in the CDR3. Germline values: CDR1 LNHDA, CDR2 SQIVND (reference sequence). Trimming took off 3 bases at V and 0 bases at J, with 12 bases between the two ends.

The chain employs TRBV7-9 and TRBJ2-1, with TRBD2 matching over 9 bases. The CDR3 length is 14 residues. J was trimmed by 9 bases and V by 3 bases; bases with no gene match: 6. Germline-derived CDR1 and CDR2 are SEHNR and FQNEAQ (reference sequence). The CDR3 loop reads CASSFAGGPGEQFF. The CDR3 nucleotides are TGTGCCAGCAGCTTTGCGGGGGGGCCGGGTGAGCAGTTCTTC. The full variable domain, completed using reference TRBV7-9 and TRBJ2-1, is DTGVSQNPRHKITKRGQNVTFRCDPISEHNRLYWYRQTLGQGPEFLTYFQNEAQLEKSRLLSDRFSAERPKGSFSTLEIQRTEQGDSAMYLCASSFAGGPGEQFFGPGTRLTVL.

The chain links TRBV6-5 to TRBJ2-3; 9 positions agree with TRBD1. This CDR3 is built from 14 residues. Per germline, CDR1 MNHEY and CDR2 SVGAGI. J was trimmed by 5 bases and V by 2 bases; bases with no gene match: 2. As DNA, the CDR3 is TGTGCCAGCAGTTACGGGGACAGGGAAGATACGCAGTATTTT. Translation: CASSYGDREDTQYF.

This chain connects TRBV29-1 to TRBJ2-1, with TRBD2 matching over 10 bases. Germline V gene data show CDR1 as SQVTM and CDR2 as ANQGSEA. Losses at the gene ends were 6 bases for V and 5 bases for J; bases not matched to a gene: 10. There are 15 residues in the CDR3. The CDR3 is CSVVPLAGANNEQFF. The CDR3 DNA reads as TGCAGCGTCGTTCCCCTAGCGGGGGCTAACAATGAGCAGTTCTTC.

This clone turned up a few times. The CDR3 nucleotides are TGTGCCAGCAGTTTGGGCAGGGGAAGCTCCTACGAGCAGTACTTC. Its translation: CASSLGRGSSYEQYF. The genes are TRBV27 and TRBJ2-7; D may be TRBD1 (6 bases). Germline V gene lookup returns CDR1 MNHEY and CDR2 SMNVEV (reference sequence). The CDR3 has 15 residues. Trimming removed 3 bases from V and 0 bases from J, with 12 bases in between.

V gene TRBV2 combines with J gene TRBJ2-7; TRBD1 might be the D (6 bases). This CDR3 is built from 13 residues. Germline V gene data show CDR1 as SNHLY and CDR2 as FYNNEI. Trimming took off 5 bases at V and 3 bases at J, with 11 bases between the two ends. In DNA form, the CDR3 reads TGTGCCAGCAGTTGGGACACCCACTACGAGCAGTACTTC. Residues: CASSWDTHYEQYF.

This clone was seen a few times. This chain connects TRBV19 to TRBJ1-2; TRBD1 aligns across 7 bases. CDR3 length: 14 amino acids. The V and J ends lost 4 bases and 4 bases, in that order; junction bases with no gene match: 6. CDR1 LNHDA and CDR2 SQIVND come from the germline V gene (reference sequence). The CDR3 reads CASSSRGRGYGYTF. CDR3 sequence (DNA): TGTGCCAGTAGTAGCAGGGGGAGAGGCTATGGCTACACCTTC.

The chain recombines TRBV4-1 with TRBJ1-2, with D hard to call. V shed 0 bases and J shed 1 base, with 15 bases lying between them. The CDR3 is 17 residues long. Germline loops: CDR1 MGHRA, CDR2 YSYEKL. CDR3 in DNA: TGCGCCAGCAGCCAAGATCCAGGCCCTCAAATTAACTATGGCTACACCTTC. It translates to CASSQDPGPQINYGYTF.

The gene calls are TRBV7-9 and TRBJ1-6; weak D call: TRBD1 (6 bases). The CDR3 length is 15 residues. V dropped 1 base and J dropped 8 bases, with 12 bases sitting between them. Germline loops: CDR1 SEHNR, CDR2 FQNEAQ (reference sequence). CDR3 sequence (DNA): TGTGCCAGCAGCTTAGACGGCGCAGGGGATTCACCCCTCCACTTT. Protein: CASSLDGAGDSPLHF.

The table lists this clone with a count of one. The chain is built from TRBV18 and TRBJ2-5; 9 bases are shared with TRBD1. The germline V gene has CDR1 KGHSH and CDR2 LQKENI. V gave up 5 bases and J gave up 5 bases; unmatched junction bases: 3. The CDR3 length is 13 residues. The CDR3 spells CASSSGQGETQYF. DNA for the CDR3: TGTGCCAGCTCATCAGGACAGGGGGAGACCCAGTACTTC.

Only a few counts were recorded for this clone. The V gene is TRBV6-1, the J gene TRBJ2-5; 14 bases match TRBD2. The V gene end was trimmed by 6 bases and the J gene end by 6 bases; junction bases not matched to a gene: 6. This CDR3 is built from 15 residues. Looked up from germline, CDR1 is MNHNS and CDR2 is SASEGT. The CDR3: CASSPTSGGAKTQYF. The CDR3 nucleotides read TGTGCCAGCAGCCCGACTAGCGGGGGGGCGAAGACCCAGTACTTC.

The V call is TRBV19, the J call TRBJ2-7, with D unresolved. CDR3 length: 13 amino acids. Germline V gene data show CDR1 as LNHDA and CDR2 as SQIVND (reference sequence). Trimming removed 5 bases at V and 2 bases at J, with 10 bases between. The CDR3 loop reads CASSLADTYEQYF. Here the CDR3 DNA reads TGTGCCAGTAGTCTGGCAGACACCTACGAGCAGTACTTC. The entire variable domain, with the rest obtained from reference TRBV19 and TRBJ2-7, is as follows: DGGITQSPKYLFRKEGQNVTLSCEQNLNHDAMYWYRQDPGQGLRLIYYSQIVNDFQKGDIAEGYSVSREKKESFPLTVTSAQKNPTAFYLCASSLADTYEQYFGPGTRLTVT.

The chain joins TRBV6-1 to TRBJ2-7, with TRBD2 matching 11 bases. Germline loops: CDR1 MNHNS, CDR2 SASEGT. CDR3 size: 14 residues. V was pared by 5 bases and J by 6 bases, with 6 bases of the junction left unmatched. CDR3 sequence: CASSTLAGGFEQYF. CDR3 DNA sequence: TGTGCCAGCAGTACGCTAGCGGGAGGTTTCGAGCAGTACTTC.

The gene calls are TRBV11-2 and TRBJ1-6; D is unclear. From germline, CDR1 is SGHAT and CDR2 FQNNGV. V lost 5 bases and J lost 8, with 16 bases in between. The CDR3 is 15 residues long. This CDR3 reads CASSPQQISHSPLHF. CDR3 nucleotide sequence: TGTGCCAGCAGCCCACAACAGATATCACATTCACCCCTCCACTTT.